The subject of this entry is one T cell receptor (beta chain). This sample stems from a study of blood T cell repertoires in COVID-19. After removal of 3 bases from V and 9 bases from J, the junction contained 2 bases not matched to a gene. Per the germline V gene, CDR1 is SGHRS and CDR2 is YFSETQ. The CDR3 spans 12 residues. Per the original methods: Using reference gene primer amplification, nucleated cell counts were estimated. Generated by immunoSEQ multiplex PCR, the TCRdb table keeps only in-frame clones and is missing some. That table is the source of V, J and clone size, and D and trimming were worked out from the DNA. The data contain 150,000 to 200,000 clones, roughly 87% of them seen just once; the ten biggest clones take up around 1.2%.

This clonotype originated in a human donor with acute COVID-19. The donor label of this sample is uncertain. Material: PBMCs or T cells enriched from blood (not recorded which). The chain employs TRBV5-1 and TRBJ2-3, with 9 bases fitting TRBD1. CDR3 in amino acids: CASSSTGGTQYF. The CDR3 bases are TGCGCCAGCAGCTCTACAGGGGGCACGCAGTATTTT.